The 8 T cell receptor beta chains presented below share a single source sample, sequenced in a study of T cells after yellow fever vaccination. Each CDR3 protein gets one entry after TCRdb re-called the 5' RACE reads with MiXCR. The sample yields roughly 250,000 distinct CDR3 sequences, over 10% seen once. Material: CD4+ T cells sorted from PBMCs, obtained 45 days after the yellow fever booster vaccination. The receptors originated from a young man who received the YFV17D yellow fever vaccine.

This rearrangement joins TRBV28 to TRBJ1-6; maybe TRBD1 (6 bases). Trimming removed 7 bases from V and 6 bases from J, with 10 bases in between. Germline V CDR1 and CDR2: MDHEN, SYDVKM. The CDR3 length is 13 residues. This CDR3 reads CASTGAGNSPLHF. The CDR3 DNA is TGTGCCAGCACAGGGGCGGGTAATTCACCCCTCCACTTT.

The V call is TRBV3-1, the J call TRBJ2-1, with 12 nucleotides matching TRBD2. The ends lost 1 base at V and 2 bases at J; junction bases unmatched: 3. Germline V gene lookup returns CDR1 LGHDT and CDR2 YNNKEL (reference sequence). The CDR3 consists of 17 residues. The DNA for the CDR3 is TGTGCCAGCAGCCAAGGTTCTAGCGGGAGGGCCTACAATGAGCAGTTCTTC. Its protein is CASSQGSSGRAYNEQFF.

The chain joins TRBV20-1 to TRBJ2-5; TRBD2 might be the D (5 bases). Germline V lookup: CDR1 DFQATT, CDR2 SNEGSKA (reference sequence). CDR3 length equals 14 residues. This chain's CDR3 is CSAEGADLFETQYF. CDR3 bases: TGCAGCGCAGAGGGTGCGGACTTGTTTGAGACCCAGTACTTC.

This clonotype turned up a few times. V usage is TRBV30 and J usage is TRBJ2-2; a possible D gene is TRBD1 (5 bases). CDR1 and CDR2 (germline): GTSNPN, SVGIG (reference sequence). Between the trimmed V and J ends, which lost 0 bases and 6 bases, there was a span of 11 bases. The CDR3 sequence is 14 residues long. The CDR3: CAWSVQGLAGELFF. The CDR3 nucleotides are TGTGCCTGGAGTGTTCAGGGCTTAGCCGGGGAGCTGTTTTTT.

This clonotype occurred a few times. The J gene is TRBJ2-5, the V gene TRBV24-1; D unresolved. Germline CDR1 is KGHDR and CDR2 is SFDVKD. Trimming took off 3 bases at V and 5 bases at J, with 9 bases between the two ends. The CDR3 runs to 13 residues. CDR3 nucleotide sequence: TGTGCCACCAGTGATCCCCCCTATGAGACCCAGTACTTC. Its translation: CATSDPPYETQYF.

This clonotype was detected only a few times. The chain is built from TRBV4-3 and TRBJ2-7; 11 bases are shared with TRBD2. Germline CDR1 reads LGHNA; CDR2 reads YSLEER. V gave up 1 base and J gave up 2 bases; unmatched junction bases: 7. The CDR3 has 17 residues. This CDR3 is CASSQGLLAGVPYEQYF. CDR3 nucleotides: TGCGCCAGCAGCCAAGGATTACTAGCGGGAGTCCCCTACGAGCAGTACTTC.

This clonotype was recorded a few times. This chain uses TRBV20-1 with TRBJ2-7; 7 bases match TRBD1. V lost 0 bases to trimming and J lost 8 bases; unmatched junction nucleotides: 16. The CDR3 runs 16 residues. Germline values: CDR1 DFQATT, CDR2 SNEGSKA (reference sequence). CDR3 loop: CSARETGVTYVIQQYF. The CDR3 bases are TGCAGTGCTAGAGAAACAGGGGTTACCTACGTTATCCAGCAGTACTTC.

This clonotype was counted at least ten times. The CDR3 reads CSASFNEQFF. The CDR3 DNA is TGCAGTGCTAGCTTCAATGAGCAGTTCTTC. This sequence joins TRBV20-1 and TRBJ2-1, with D uncertain. V dropped 3 bases and J dropped 6 bases, with 3 bases sitting between them. In germline, CDR1 is DFQATT, CDR2 SNEGSKA (reference sequence). This CDR3 has 10 residues.